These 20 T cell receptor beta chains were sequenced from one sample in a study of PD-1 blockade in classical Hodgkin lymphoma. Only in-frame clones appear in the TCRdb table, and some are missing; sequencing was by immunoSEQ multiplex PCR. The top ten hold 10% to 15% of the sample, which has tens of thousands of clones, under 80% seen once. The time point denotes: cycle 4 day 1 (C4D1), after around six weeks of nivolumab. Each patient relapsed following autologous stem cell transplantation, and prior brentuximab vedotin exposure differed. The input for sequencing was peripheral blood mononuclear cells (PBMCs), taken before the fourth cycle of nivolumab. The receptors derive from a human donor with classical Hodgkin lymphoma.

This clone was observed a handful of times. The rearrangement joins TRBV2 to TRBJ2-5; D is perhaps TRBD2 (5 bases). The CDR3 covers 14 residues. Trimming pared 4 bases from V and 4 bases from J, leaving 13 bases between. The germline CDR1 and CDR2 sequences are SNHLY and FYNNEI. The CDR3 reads CASSARFGGETQYF. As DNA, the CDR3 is TGTGCCAGCAGTGCGCGTTTTGGAGGAGAGACCCAGTACTTC. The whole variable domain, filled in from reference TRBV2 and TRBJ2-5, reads EPEVTQTPSHQVTQMGQEVILRCVPISNHLYFYWYRQILGQKVEFLVSFYNNEISEKSEIFDDQFSVERPDGSNFTLKIRSTKLEDSAMYFCASSARFGGETQYFGPGTRLLVL.

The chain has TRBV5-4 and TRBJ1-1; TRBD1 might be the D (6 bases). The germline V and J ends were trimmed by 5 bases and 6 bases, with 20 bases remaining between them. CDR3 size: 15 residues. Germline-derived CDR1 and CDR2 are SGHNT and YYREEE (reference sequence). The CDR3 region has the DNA TGTGCCAGCAGGCGTTTCGTCGGGGGCGACTCTGAAGCTTTCTTT. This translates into CASRRFVGGDSEAFF.

CDR3 nucleotides: TGTGCCAGCAGCCCCCCCGGAGCGAGCTACGAGCAGTACTTC. Its translation: CASSPPGASYEQYF. V usage is TRBV11-3 and J usage is TRBJ2-7; no reliable D call. V lost 5 bases and J lost 3, with 14 bases in between. The CDR3 covers 14 residues. CDR1 and CDR2 from the germline V gene are SGHNT and YENEEA.

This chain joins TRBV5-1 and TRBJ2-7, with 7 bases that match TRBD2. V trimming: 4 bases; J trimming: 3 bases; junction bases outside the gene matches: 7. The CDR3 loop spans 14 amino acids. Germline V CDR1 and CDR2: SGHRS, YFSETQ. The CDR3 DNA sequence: TGCGCCAGCAGCCCCGTAGTAGCGGGCTACGAGCAGTACTTC. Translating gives CASSPVVAGYEQYF.

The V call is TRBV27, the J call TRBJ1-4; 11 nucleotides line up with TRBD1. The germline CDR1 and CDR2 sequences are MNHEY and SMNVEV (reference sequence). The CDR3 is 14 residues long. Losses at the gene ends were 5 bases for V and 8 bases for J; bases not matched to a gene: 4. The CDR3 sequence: CASSDGTGGEKLFF. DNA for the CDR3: TGTGCCAGCAGTGACGGGACAGGGGGGGAAAAACTGTTTTTT.

This chain's CDR3 is CASSFIDRGGEQFF. The CDR3 coding sequence is TGTGCCAGCAGCTTCATCGACAGGGGTGGGGAGCAGTTCTTC. The V and J genes are TRBV5-6 and TRBJ2-1; 8 bases agree with TRBD1. CDR3 length: 14 residues. From germline, CDR1 is SGHDT and CDR2 YYEEEE. Trimming cost V 2 bases and J 10 bases; bases outside gene matches: 8. Full variable domain (remainder filled in from reference TRBV5-6 and TRBJ2-1): DAGVTQSPTHLIKTRGQQVTLRCSPKSGHDTVSWYQQALGQGPQFIFQYYEEEERQRGNFPDRFSGHQFPNYSSELNVNALLLGDSALYLCASSFIDRGGEQFFGPGTRLTVL.

The CDR3 sequence: CASSHLSGRRTDTQYF. CDR3 DNA: TGTGCCAGCAGCCATCTTAGCGGGAGACGCACAGATACGCAGTATTTT. The rearrangement uses TRBV4-2 and TRBJ2-3; TRBD2 aligns across 9 bases. J lost 1 base, V lost 3 bases, and 5 bases had no gene match. Germline V gene data show CDR1 as LGHNA and CDR2 as YNFKEQ. The CDR3 extends over 16 amino acids.

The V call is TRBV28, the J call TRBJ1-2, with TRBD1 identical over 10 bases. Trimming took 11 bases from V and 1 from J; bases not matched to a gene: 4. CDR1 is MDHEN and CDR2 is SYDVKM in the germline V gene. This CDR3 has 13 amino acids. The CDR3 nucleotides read TGTGCCGGGACAGGGGACCTTAACTATGGCTACACCTTC. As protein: CAGTGDLNYGYTF.

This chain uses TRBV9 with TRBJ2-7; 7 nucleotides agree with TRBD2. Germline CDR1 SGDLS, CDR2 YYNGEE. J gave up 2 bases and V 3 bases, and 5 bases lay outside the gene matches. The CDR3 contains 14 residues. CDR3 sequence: CASSATGGTYEQYF. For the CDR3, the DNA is TGTGCCAGCAGCGCCACCGGGGGGACCTACGAGCAGTACTTC.

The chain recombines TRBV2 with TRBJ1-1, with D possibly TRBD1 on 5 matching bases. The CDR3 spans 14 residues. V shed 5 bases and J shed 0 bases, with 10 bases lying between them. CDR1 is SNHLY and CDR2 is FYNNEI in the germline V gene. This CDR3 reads CASSLGAVNTEAFF. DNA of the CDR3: TGTGCCAGCAGTCTCGGGGCCGTGAACACTGAAGCTTTCTTT.

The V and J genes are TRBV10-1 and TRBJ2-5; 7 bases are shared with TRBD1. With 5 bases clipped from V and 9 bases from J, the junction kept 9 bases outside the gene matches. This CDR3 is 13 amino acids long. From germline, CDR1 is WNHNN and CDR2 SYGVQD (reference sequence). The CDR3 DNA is TGCGCCAGCAGTTCGGACAGGCAAAGGTCCCAGTACTTC. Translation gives CASSSDRQRSQYF.

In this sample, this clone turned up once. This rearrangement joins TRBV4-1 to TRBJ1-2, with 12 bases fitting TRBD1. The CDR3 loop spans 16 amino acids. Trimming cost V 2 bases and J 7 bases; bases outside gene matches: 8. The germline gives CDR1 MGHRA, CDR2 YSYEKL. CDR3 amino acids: CASSQLPGQGAGGYTF. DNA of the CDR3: TGCGCCAGCAGCCAACTACCGGGACAGGGGGCGGGTGGCTACACCTTC.

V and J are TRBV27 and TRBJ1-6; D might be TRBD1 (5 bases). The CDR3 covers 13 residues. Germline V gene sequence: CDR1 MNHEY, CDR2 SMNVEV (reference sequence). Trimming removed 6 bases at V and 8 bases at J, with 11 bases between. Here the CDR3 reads CASRGDGYSPLHF. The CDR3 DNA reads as TGTGCCAGCAGGGGGGACGGATATTCACCCCTCCACTTT.

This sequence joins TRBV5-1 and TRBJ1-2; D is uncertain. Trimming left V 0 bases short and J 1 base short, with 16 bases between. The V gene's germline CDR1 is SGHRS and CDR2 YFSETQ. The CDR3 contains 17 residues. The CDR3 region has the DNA TGCGCCAGCAGCTTGGGAGGTGGATTAAAACATAACTATGGCTACACCTTC. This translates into CASSLGGGLKHNYGYTF.

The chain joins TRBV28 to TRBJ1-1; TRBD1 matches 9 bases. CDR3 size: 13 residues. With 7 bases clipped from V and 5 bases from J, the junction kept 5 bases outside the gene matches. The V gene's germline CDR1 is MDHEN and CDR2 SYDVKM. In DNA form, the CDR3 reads TGTGCCAGCACCACAGGGGGCTGGACTGAAGCTTTCTTT. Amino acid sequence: CASTTGGWTEAFF. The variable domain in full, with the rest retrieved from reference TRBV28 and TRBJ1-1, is DVKVTQSSRYLVKRTGEKVFLECVQDMDHENMFWYRQDPGLGLRLIYFSYDVKMKEKGDIPEGYSVSREKKERFSLILESASTNQTSMYLCASTTGGWTEAFFGQGTRLTVV.

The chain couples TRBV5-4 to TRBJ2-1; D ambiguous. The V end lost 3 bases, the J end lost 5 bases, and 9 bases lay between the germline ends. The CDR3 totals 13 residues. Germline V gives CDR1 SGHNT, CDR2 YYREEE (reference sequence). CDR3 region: CASSYEINNEQFF. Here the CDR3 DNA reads TGTGCCAGCAGCTATGAGATAAACAATGAGCAGTTCTTC.

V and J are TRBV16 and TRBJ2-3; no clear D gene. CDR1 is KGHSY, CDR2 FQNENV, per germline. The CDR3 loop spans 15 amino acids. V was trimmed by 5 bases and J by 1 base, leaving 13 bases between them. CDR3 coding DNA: TGTGCCAGCAGCAACTTAGCTTGGCGCACAGATACGCAGTATTTT. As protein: CASSNLAWRTDTQYF.

CDR3 coding DNA: TGTGCCAGCAGTTACGGGGCTTCGAACACCGGGGAGCTGTTTTTT. Translated: CASSYGASNTGELFF. V and J are TRBV28 and TRBJ2-2, with D perhaps matching TRBD1 or TRBD2 (5 bases each). The ends were cut back, 4 bases at V and 0 bases at J, with 9 bases in the middle. The germline CDR1 and CDR2 sequences are MDHEN and SYDVKM. This CDR3 region has 15 residues.

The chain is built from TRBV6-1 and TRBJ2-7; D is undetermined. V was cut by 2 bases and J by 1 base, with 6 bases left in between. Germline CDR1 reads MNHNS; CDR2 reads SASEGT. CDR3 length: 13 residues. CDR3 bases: TGTGCCAGCAGTGAAAGCCCTTCCTACGAGCAGTACTTC. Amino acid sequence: CASSESPSYEQYF.

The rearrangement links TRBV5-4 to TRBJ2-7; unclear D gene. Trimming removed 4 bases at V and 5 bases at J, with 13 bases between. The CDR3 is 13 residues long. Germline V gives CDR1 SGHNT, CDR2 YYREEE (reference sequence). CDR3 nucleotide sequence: TGTGCCAGCAGCGACCCCTGGGGTAACGAGCAGTACTTC. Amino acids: CASSDPWGNEQYF.